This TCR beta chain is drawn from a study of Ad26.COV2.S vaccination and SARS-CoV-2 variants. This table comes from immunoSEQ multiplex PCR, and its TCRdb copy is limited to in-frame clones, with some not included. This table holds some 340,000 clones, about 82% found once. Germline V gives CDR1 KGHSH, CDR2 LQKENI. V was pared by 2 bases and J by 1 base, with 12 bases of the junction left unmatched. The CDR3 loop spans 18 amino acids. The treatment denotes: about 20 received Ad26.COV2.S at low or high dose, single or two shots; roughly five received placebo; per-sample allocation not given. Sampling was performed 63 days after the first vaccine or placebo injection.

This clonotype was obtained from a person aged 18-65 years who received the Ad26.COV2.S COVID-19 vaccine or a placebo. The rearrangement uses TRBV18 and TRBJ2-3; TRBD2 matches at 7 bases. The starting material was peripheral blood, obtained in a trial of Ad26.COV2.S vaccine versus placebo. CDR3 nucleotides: TGTGCCAGCTCACCAAGTGCGCGTTGGAGCGGGGGCACAGATACGCAGTATTTT. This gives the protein CASSPSARWSGGTDTQYF.